These T cell receptor beta chains were read from a single sample in a study of Graves' ophthalmopathy and Graves' hyperthyroidism. TCRdb used MiXCR to reprocess the multiplex PCR reads, holding one entry per CDR3 protein. Among hundreds of thousands of distinct CDR3 sequences, 40% were seen once, and the ten largest hold approximately 43%. Sample: peripheral blood. Receptors originate from an adult man with Graves' ophthalmopathy. Each CDR3 is given with its conserved first and last residue. Fields, in order: J gene, clone size, D gene, V gene, CDR3 protein, CDR3 DNA. D genes are given only for firm matches. Size is stated for part of the rows, as once, few or many counts, or as a class when the clone is expanded.

j_gene: TRBJ1-4
abundance: -
d_gene: TRBD1
v_gene: TRBV29-1
CDR3aa: CSVGLEWGQGEKLFF
CDR3nt: TGCAGCGTTGGCCTCGAGTGGGGACAGGGTGAAAAACTGTTTTTT

j_gene: TRBJ2-7
abundance: many
d_gene: TRBD1
v_gene: TRBV7-2
CDR3aa: CASSVTQGQEQYF
CDR3nt: TGTGCCAGCAGCGTTACCCAGGGACAGGAGCAGTACTTC

j_gene: TRBJ2-6
abundance: -
d_gene: -
v_gene: TRBV10-3
CDR3aa: CAISRASGANVLTF
CDR3nt: TGTGCCATCAGCAGAGCCTCCGGGGCCAACGTCCTGACTTTC

j_gene: TRBJ1-5
abundance: -
d_gene: TRBD1
v_gene: TRBV24-1
CDR3aa: CATSRPTGLQPQHF
CDR3nt: TGTGCCACCAGCAGACCGACAGGGCTTCAGCCCCAGCATTTT

j_gene: TRBJ2-2
abundance: few
d_gene: -
v_gene: TRBV25-1
CDR3aa: CASSASRQANTGELFF
CDR3nt: TGTGCCAGCAGTGCTAGTCGGCAGGCGAACACCGGGGAGCTGTTTTTT

j_gene: TRBJ1-5
abundance: -
d_gene: -
v_gene: TRBV25-1
CDR3aa: CASSEAPGRTQPQHF
CDR3nt: TGTGCCAGCAGTGAAGCCCCGGGTAGAACTCAGCCCCAGCATTTT

j_gene: TRBJ2-2
abundance: -
d_gene: -
v_gene: TRBV25-1
CDR3aa: CASSRNRETGELFF
CDR3nt: TGTGCCAGCAGTAGAAACAGGGAAACCGGGGAGCTGTTTTTT

j_gene: TRBJ2-2
abundance: many
d_gene: -
v_gene: TRBV15
CDR3aa: CATSRRESPAGELFF
CDR3nt: TGTGCCACCAGCAGAAGGGAGAGTCCCGCCGGGGAGCTGTTTTTT

j_gene: TRBJ2-2
abundance: -
d_gene: TRBD1
v_gene: TRBV29-1
CDR3aa: CSVVTGGANTGELFF
CDR3nt: TGCAGCGTAGTAACAGGGGGCGCGAACACCGGGGAGCTGTTTTTT

j_gene: TRBJ2-7
abundance: -
d_gene: TRBD2
v_gene: TRBV7-2
CDR3aa: CASSGWTSGGTYEQYF
CDR3nt: TGTGCCAGCAGCGGATGGACTAGCGGGGGGACCTACGAGCAGTACTTC

j_gene: TRBJ2-3
abundance: -
d_gene: -
v_gene: TRBV19
CDR3aa: CASSSPDGSGHTDTQYF
CDR3nt: TGTGCCAGTAGTTCCCCCGATGGGAGCGGCCACACAGATACGCAGTATTTT

j_gene: TRBJ1-6
abundance: -
d_gene: -
v_gene: TRBV10-2
CDR3aa: CASSGQGLNSPLHF
CDR3nt: TGCGCCAGCAGTGGTCAAGGTCTTAATTCACCCCTCCACTTT

j_gene: TRBJ1-6
abundance: -
d_gene: -
v_gene: TRBV20-1
CDR3aa: CSAQPPQGNNSPLHF
CDR3nt: TGCAGTGCCCAGCCGCCACAGGGCAATAATTCACCCCTCCACTTT

j_gene: TRBJ2-7
abundance: few
d_gene: -
v_gene: TRBV2
CDR3aa: CASSEGSAGLYYEQYF
CDR3nt: TGTGCCAGCAGTGAAGGCTCTGCCGGACTTTACTACGAGCAGTACTTC

j_gene: TRBJ2-5
abundance: -
d_gene: -
v_gene: TRBV19
CDR3aa: CASSLGGQIQETQYF
CDR3nt: TGTGCCAGTAGTCTCGGGGGGCAGATTCAAGAGACCCAGTACTTC

j_gene: TRBJ2-2
abundance: many
d_gene: -
v_gene: TRBV10-3
CDR3aa: CAISPTVNTGELFF
CDR3nt: TGTGCCATCAGTCCCACTGTTAACACCGGGGAGCTGTTTTTT

j_gene: TRBJ1-2
abundance: many
d_gene: -
v_gene: TRBV14
CDR3aa: CASSPLGAARAF
CDR3nt: TGTGCCAGCAGCCCCCTCGGTGCGGCGCGCGCCTTC

j_gene: TRBJ2-6
abundance: many
d_gene: -
v_gene: TRBV15
CDR3aa: CATRRKGGANVLTF
CDR3nt: TGTGCCACCAGGAGGAAAGGGGGGGCCAACGTCCTGACTTTC

j_gene: TRBJ2-5
abundance: many
d_gene: -
v_gene: TRBV7-2
CDR3aa: CASSDKLEETQYF
CDR3nt: TGTGCCAGCAGCGACAAACTAGAAGAGACCCAGTACTTC

j_gene: TRBJ2-5
abundance: many
d_gene: -
v_gene: TRBV29-1
CDR3aa: CSVGHEIRTEYQETQYF
CDR3nt: TGCAGCGTTGGTCACGAGATTCGGACAGAGTACCAAGAGACCCAGTACTTC

j_gene: TRBJ1-2
abundance: many
d_gene: -
v_gene: TRBV4-2
CDR3aa: CASSPNSPGSYGYTF
CDR3nt: TGTGCCAGCAGCCCCAATTCCCCAGGGTCCTATGGCTACACCTTC

j_gene: TRBJ1-2
abundance: -
d_gene: TRBD1
v_gene: TRBV15
CDR3aa: CASRPRGQGARGYTF
CDR3nt: TGTGCCAGCAGACCTAGAGGACAGGGGGCTCGTGGCTACACCTTC

j_gene: TRBJ1-4
abundance: many
d_gene: -
v_gene: TRBV9
CDR3aa: CASSVGGGNEKLFF
CDR3nt: TGTGCCAGCAGCGTAGGAGGTGGGAATGAAAAACTGTTTTTT

j_gene: TRBJ1-5
abundance: -
d_gene: -
v_gene: TRBV19
CDR3aa: CASSPGWGHQPQHF
CDR3nt: TGTGCCAGTAGTCCCGGGTGGGGCCATCAGCCCCAGCATTTT

j_gene: TRBJ1-2
abundance: -
d_gene: -
v_gene: TRBV29-1
CDR3aa: CSVMDSGPYGYTF
CDR3nt: TGCAGCGTCATGGACAGTGGACCGTATGGCTACACCTTC

j_gene: TRBJ1-2
abundance: -
d_gene: -
v_gene: TRBV7-9
CDR3aa: CASSLTDYSVGYTF
CDR3nt: TGTGCCAGCAGCCTGACAGATTACAGCGTCGGCTACACCTTC

j_gene: TRBJ2-7
abundance: -
d_gene: -
v_gene: TRBV2
CDR3aa: CASNGPSYEQYF
CDR3nt: TGTGCCAGCAACGGGCCTAGTTACGAGCAGTACTTC

j_gene: TRBJ2-7
abundance: few
d_gene: TRBD1
v_gene: TRBV11-2
CDR3aa: CAIEPGQAHYEQYF
CDR3nt: TGTGCCATCGAACCCGGACAGGCTCACTATGAACAGTACTTC

j_gene: TRBJ2-7
abundance: -
d_gene: TRBD1
v_gene: TRBV4-3
CDR3aa: CASSLTGGQGAYEQYF
CDR3nt: TGCGCCAGCAGCCTTACTGGAGGACAGGGGGCCTACGAGCAGTACTTC

j_gene: TRBJ1-5
abundance: many
d_gene: -
v_gene: TRBV20-1
CDR3aa: CSAKSTGRIDQPQHF
CDR3nt: TGCAGTGCAAAGAGCACAGGGAGGATCGATCAGCCCCAGCATTTT

j_gene: TRBJ1-3
abundance: many
d_gene: TRBD1
v_gene: TRBV12-3/TRBV12-4
CDR3aa: CASSVRQGSSGNTIYF
CDR3nt: TGTGCCAGCAGTGTCCGACAGGGGAGCTCTGGAAACACCATATATTTT

j_gene: TRBJ1-2
abundance: few
d_gene: TRBD1
v_gene: TRBV10-3
CDR3aa: CASRTGGVVYGYTF
CDR3nt: TGTGCCAGCAGGACAGGTGGGGTAGTCTATGGCTACACCTTC

j_gene: TRBJ2-5
abundance: -
d_gene: TRBD2
v_gene: TRBV7-9
CDR3aa: CASSFGTSGGARETQYF
CDR3nt: TGTGCCAGCAGCTTTGGGACTAGCGGGGGGGCCCGGGAGACCCAGTACTTC

j_gene: TRBJ2-7
abundance: few
d_gene: TRBD2
v_gene: TRBV7-2
CDR3aa: CASSNPGTSGSMKAYEQYF
CDR3nt: TGTGCCAGCAGCAACCCCGGGACTAGCGGGAGTATGAAGGCCTACGAGCAGTACTTC

j_gene: TRBJ1-5
abundance: few
d_gene: -
v_gene: TRBV19
CDR3aa: CASSTSGQGNQPQHF
CDR3nt: TGTGCCAGTAGTACATCAGGGCAGGGCAATCAGCCCCAGCATTTT

j_gene: TRBJ1-6
abundance: few
d_gene: -
v_gene: TRBV20-1
CDR3aa: CSARLGQTIPNSPLHF
CDR3nt: TGCAGTGCTAGATTAGGACAGACTATCCCTAATTCACCCCTCCACTTT

j_gene: TRBJ2-7
abundance: many
d_gene: TRBD2
v_gene: TRBV29-1
CDR3aa: CSVEPDTSDSYEQYF
CDR3nt: TGCAGCGTTGAACCGGACACTAGCGATTCCTACGAGCAGTACTTC

j_gene: TRBJ1-5
abundance: once
d_gene: -
v_gene: TRBV15
CDR3aa: CATSRAYPGASSNQPQHF
CDR3nt: TGTGCCACCAGCAGAGCGTACCCGGGCGCTAGTAGCAATCAGCCCCAGCATTTT

j_gene: TRBJ1-2
abundance: -
d_gene: -
v_gene: TRBV2
CDR3aa: CASRGGYYGYTF
CDR3nt: TGTGCCAGCAGGGGGGGATACTATGGCTACACCTTC

j_gene: TRBJ2-7
abundance: once
d_gene: -
v_gene: TRBV7-2
CDR3aa: CASSPPGVNEQYF
CDR3nt: TGTGCCAGCAGCCCCCCCGGAGTCAACGAGCAGTACTTC

j_gene: TRBJ2-2
abundance: few
d_gene: -
v_gene: TRBV7-9
CDR3aa: CASSLASGYHTGELFF
CDR3nt: TGTGCCAGCAGCTTAGCATCGGGATATCACACCGGGGAGCTGTTTTTT

j_gene: TRBJ2-7
abundance: few
d_gene: -
v_gene: TRBV6-6
CDR3aa: CASSYSVGMQAYEQYF
CDR3nt: TGTGCCAGCAGTTACTCCGTGGGTATGCAAGCCTACGAGCAGTACTTC